These T cell receptor beta chains were read from a single sample in a study of CD8 T cells in ankylosing spondylitis. TCRdb passed the 5' RACE reads through MiXCR, listing each CDR3 protein once. Of tens of thousands of distinct CDR3 sequences listed, 3.5% to 4% are singletons. The sample comprised blood, either unsorted or a sorted T cell fraction (not recorded which). The receptors derive from a female donor with ankylosing spondylitis or in good health (not recorded which). CDR3s include the opening cysteine and the closing phenylalanine or tryptophan. A D gene is named only where the DNA matches it firmly. Part of the rows lack a size; the others show once, few, many or a class for expanded clones.

j_gene,d_gene,v_gene,abundance,CDR3aa,CDR3nt
TRBJ2-7,NA,TRBV9,medium-sized,CASSDTSGGYEQYF,TGTGCCAGCAGCGACACTAGTGGGGGCTACGAGCAGTACTTC
TRBJ2-7,TRBD2,TRBV9,NA,CASSPAGGLGREQYF,TGTGCCAGCAGCCCAGCGGGGGGGCTTGGTCGCGAGCAGTACTTC
TRBJ1-3,NA,TRBV9,medium-sized,CASSPQFLVPGNTIYF,TGTGCCAGCAGCCCCCAATTCTTGGTACCTGGAAACACCATATATTTT
TRBJ1-1,NA,TRBV9,many,CASSSQTGNTEAFF,TGTGCCAGCAGCTCGCAGACAGGGAACACTGAAGCTTTCTTT
TRBJ1-1,NA,TRBV9,medium-sized,CASSVGAENTEAFF,TGTGCCAGCAGCGTGGGGGCGGAGAACACTGAAGCTTTCTTT
TRBJ2-2,NA,TRBV9,many,CASSLRAPRGELFF,TGTGCCAGCAGCCTCCGAGCCCCGCGTGGGGAGCTGTTTTTT
TRBJ1-4,TRBD1,TRBV9,many,CASSPLTGDEKLFF,TGTGCCAGCAGCCCCCTGACAGGGGATGAAAAACTGTTTTTT
TRBJ1-1,NA,TRBV9,many,CASSVDFRTGLNTEAFF,TGTGCCAGCAGCGTAGATTTTCGAACAGGGCTGAACACTGAAGCTTTCTTT
TRBJ2-2,TRBD2,TRBV9,few,CASSVEKRGGPGELFF,TGTGCCAGCAGCGTAGAGAAGCGGGGGGGCCCTGGGGAGCTGTTTTTT
TRBJ2-7,NA,TRBV9,many,CASSVAIGISYEQYF,TGTGCCAGCAGCGTAGCTATCGGCATATCCTACGAGCAGTACTTC
TRBJ2-7,TRBD1,TRBV25-1,many,CARFGQGEIEQYF,TGTGCCAGATTCGGACAGGGGGAGATCGAGCAGTACTTC
TRBJ2-2,TRBD1,TRBV9,many,CASSAWGQGNTGELFF,TGTGCCAGCAGCGCGTGGGGACAGGGGAACACCGGGGAGCTGTTTTTT
TRBJ2-7,TRBD1,TRBV9,NA,CASSVEGDRPYEQYF,TGTGCCAGCAGCGTAGAGGGGGACAGACCTTACGAGCAGTACTTC